This T cell receptor (beta chain) stems from a study of post-analysis software for immune sequencing data (dated by TCRdb to the mid-2010s). Some background on the complete study: Recorded disease courses included relapsing-remitting, secondary progressive and progressive-relapsing multiple sclerosis, with some patients lacking subtype annotation. The patient repertoires were compared against more than 10 previously published healthy control repertoires obtained from donors aged about 6 to 25 years. A subset of samples was prepared in parallel using single-end sample barcoding, then pooled and co-amplified after Illumina adapter ligation. What the study reported, not specific to this receptor: The multiple sclerosis patient group was slightly younger than the control group. Significantly lower normalized Chao1 diversity was found in multiple sclerosis patients than in controls, suggesting substantial peripheral T-cell clonal expansion. Significantly higher frequencies in patients than in controls were found for roughly 5 TRBV segments, including TRBV5-6, TRBV5-1 and TRBV20-1. Strong co-clustering of samples prepared in the same batch was shown by direct clustering with F measure, prompting a batch-effect correction.

This clonotype was recorded a few times. Its recognized antigen is unknown. Base qualities are not at hand, and no much larger clone is one base apart. V and J are trimmed by 6 bases and 6 bases, and the gene matches miss 5 bases of the junction. CDR1 MNHEY and CDR2 SVGAGI were looked up in the germline V gene. Counted from cysteine to phenylalanine, this CDR3 has 14 amino acids. CDR3 DNA is the only sequence kept; it has 42 bases, read in frame from the first base. The library was generated by PCR. The sequencer listed for this sample is Illumina HiSeq 2500. To reduce PCR and sequencing biases, unique molecular identifiers were built into the TCR beta cDNA libraries. Every 1 to 10 million input T cells yielded 500,000 or so cDNA molecules, meaning each molecule approximated one T cell. The patient libraries were prepared and sequenced using the same protocol as the earlier healthy control dataset. Within a given batch, samples were prepared together, multiplexed and sequenced on the same HiSeq lane. The study's processing was this. Raw barcoded reads were processed with MIGEC, discarding single-read molecular identifier groups before consensus assembly and CDR3 extraction. VDJtools was used for post-analysis of the clonotype tables, and diversity was normalized by down-sampling every dataset to the size of the smallest sample. In repertoire overlap clustering, CDR3 amino acid sequences, but not nucleotide sequences, were matched to correct batch-related cross-sample contamination. TCRdb applied fastp at Q25 and MiXCR to the public reads, then kept only in-frame beta chains. All rows with the same CDR3 protein become a single entry with the most common DNA and genes. TCRdb assigned the V and J calls; the authors' analysis was not used. The sample has some 690,000 distinct CDR3 sequences on record, approximately 59% of them singletons. Approximately 10% of the sample comes from the top ten.

To demonstrate the VDJtools post-analysis software, TCR beta repertoires were profiled from the peripheral blood of roughly 12 young patients with multiple sclerosis. The multiple sclerosis patients were children and adolescents between roughly 6 and 17 years of age. The chain joins TRBV6-5 to TRBJ1-5; 10 central nucleotides agree with TRBD1. This sequence originates from a girl aged 2 to 10 with multiple sclerosis. Material for sequencing was blood. The CDR3 region reads CASRMTGGGQPQHF. The sequenced DNA is TGTGCCAGCAGGATGACAGGGGGCGGTCAGCCCCAGCATTTT.